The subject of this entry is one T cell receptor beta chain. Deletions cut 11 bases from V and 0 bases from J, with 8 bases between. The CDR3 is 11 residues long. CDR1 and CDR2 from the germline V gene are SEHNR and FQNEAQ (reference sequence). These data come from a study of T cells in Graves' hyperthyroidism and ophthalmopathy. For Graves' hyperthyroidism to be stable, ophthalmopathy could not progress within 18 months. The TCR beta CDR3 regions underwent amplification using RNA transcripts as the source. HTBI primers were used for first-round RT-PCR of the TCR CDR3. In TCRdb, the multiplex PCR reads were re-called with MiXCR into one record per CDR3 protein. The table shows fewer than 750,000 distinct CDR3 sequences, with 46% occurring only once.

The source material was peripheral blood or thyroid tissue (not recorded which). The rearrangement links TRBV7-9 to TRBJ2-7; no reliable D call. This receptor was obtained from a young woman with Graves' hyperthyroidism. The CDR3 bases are TGTGCCGGCCAGCCCTCCTACGAGCAGTACTTC. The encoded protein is CAGQPSYEQYF.